These T cell receptor beta chains were read from a single sample in a study of cytomegalovirus exposure and HLA in healthy donors. The data were produced by immunoSEQ multiplex PCR, yet TCRdb's version contains in-frame clones alone and is incomplete. The sample has about 120,000 clones; 60% to 80% are singletons. Sequencing input: PBMCs. These receptors were collected from a man aged 50-59 years in good health and CMV-seropositive. Both conserved end residues are part of each CDR3. The D gene is left open where the match is weak. Clone size is not always given. Where it is, it says once, few, many or a class for expanded clones.

J | size | V | D | CDR3 | DNA
TRBJ2-7 | . | TRBV5-6 | TRBD2 | CASSEGLARSYEQYF | TGTGCCAGCAGCGAGGGACTAGCGCGATCCTACGAGCAGTACTTC
TRBJ2-3 | . | TRBV29-1 | TRBD2 | CSGVGGTSGVRQYF | TGCAGCGGCGTTGGGGGGACTAGCGGGGTAAGGCAGTATTTT
TRBJ2-3 | . | TRBV9 | . | CASSVASLTDTQYF | TGTGCCAGCAGCGTAGCTTCTCTGACAGATACGCAGTATTTT
TRBJ1-2 | once | TRBV18 | . | CASSPGDNYGYTF | TGTGCCAGCTCCCCCGGGGATAACTATGGCTACACCTTC
TRBJ1-5 | . | TRBV4-1 | . | CASSLEPLNSNQPQHF | TGCGCCAGCAGCCTCGAACCACTAAATAGCAATCAGCCCCAGCATTTT
TRBJ1-2 | . | TRBV6-5 | TRBD1 | CASAIRGPNYGYTF | TGTGCCAGCGCCATCAGGGGGCCCAACTATGGCTACACCTTC
TRBJ2-5 | . | TRBV18 | . | CASSPTLHREETQYF | TGTGCCAGCTCCCCCACTCTTCACCGGGAGGAGACCCAGTACTTC
TRBJ2-7 | . | TRBV4-1 | TRBD2 | CASSQEASGAYEQYF | TGCGCCAGCAGCCAAGAGGCTAGCGGGGCATACGAGCAGTACTTC
TRBJ1-2 | . | TRBV6-5 | . | CASSQTGQYGYTF | TGTGCCAGCAGCCAAACAGGACAGTATGGCTACACCTTC
TRBJ2-1 | . | TRBV7-8 | TRBD2 | CASSNKLAESYNEQFF | TGTGCCAGCAGCAACAAGCTAGCGGAATCCTACAATGAGCAGTTCTTC
TRBJ2-7 | . | TRBV6-1 | TRBD2 | CASSEAAGEGYEQYF | TGTGCCAGCAGTGAGGCAGCGGGAGAGGGCTACGAGCAGTACTTC
TRBJ2-7 | . | TRBV9 | . | CASSAGGGRIPYEQYF | TGTGCCAGCAGCGCGGGAGGGGGCCGCATCCCCTACGAGCAGTACTTC
TRBJ2-7 | few | TRBV7-9 | . | CASSLQSAGSMDEQYF | TGTGCCAGCAGCTTACAATCGGCCGGGTCGATGGACGAGCAGTACTTC
TRBJ2-3 | . | TRBV7-9 | . | CASSLPDRPYTDTQYF | TGTGCCAGCAGCCTCCCGGACAGACCTTACACAGATACGCAGTATTTT
TRBJ1-2 | . | TRBV5-4 | . | CASSLGLSNYGYTF | TGTGCCAGCAGCCTGGGACTATCTAACTATGGCTACACCTTC
TRBJ2-6 | . | TRBV4-2 | . | CASSQEVAGVTAGANVLTF | TGTGCCAGCAGCCAAGAGGTTGCAGGGGTTACAGCGGGGGCCAACGTCCTGACTTTC
TRBJ2-7 | once | TRBV5-1 | . | CASSPTGLEQYF | TGCGCCAGCAGCCCCACAGGGCTCGAGCAGTACTTC
TRBJ1-2 | few | TRBV5-1 | . | CASSVGEVYGYTF | TGCGCCAGCAGCGTCGGGGAGGTCTATGGCTACACCTTC
TRBJ2-5 | few | TRBV1 | . | CTSSQDTGEGPIFGETQYF | TGCACCAGCAGCCAAGATACGGGGGAGGGCCCCATTTTTGGGGAGACCCAGTACTTC
TRBJ2-3 | . | TRBV18 | . | CASSSYSDTQYF | TGTGCCAGCTCATCTTACAGCGATACGCAGTATTTT
TRBJ2-1 | . | TRBV9 | . | CASSVAAGVPGEQFF | TGTGCCAGCAGCGTAGCTGCGGGCGTTCCCGGAGAGCAGTTCTTC
TRBJ2-7 | . | TRBV5-4 | . | CASSLALEGRNEQYF | TGTGCCAGCAGCTTGGCCTTAGAGGGTAGGAACGAGCAGTACTTC
TRBJ1-6 | few | TRBV6-1 | . | CASGAGKDSPLHF | TGTGCCAGCGGGGCAGGGAAGGATTCACCCCTCCACTTT
TRBJ2-5 | . | TRBV5-4 | TRBD2 | CASSLGRGLAGRKGETQYF | TGTGCCAGCAGCTTGGGGCGGGGACTAGCGGGGAGGAAAGGAGAGACCCAGTACTTC